What follows describes a single TCR beta chain. Sequencing was performed with immunoSEQ multiplex PCR; in TCRdb, only in-frame clones are kept and a portion is missing. The data show under 150,000 clones, with around three quarters seen just once and about 4% held by the top ten. These data are taken from a study of blood T cell repertoires in COVID-19. Germline CDR1 is SGHKS and CDR2 is YYEKEE (reference sequence). The length of the CDR3 is 14 residues. With V trimmed by 2 bases and J by 1 base, 2 bases remained unmatched. The receptor was isolated from a woman at least 80 years old with acute or convalescent COVID-19. Material: peripheral blood. The genes are TRBV5-5 and TRBJ1-1; 7 bases agree with TRBD1. CDR3 bases: TGTGCCAGCAGCTTCGAGGGGGCGAACACTGAAGCTTTCTTT. As protein: CASSFEGANTEAFF.